This T cell receptor beta chain was observed in a study of neurological immune-mediated disorders (dated by TCRdb to 2018 to 2020). For context, the study as a whole: Among the 34 multiple sclerosis patients, relapsing-remitting MS accounted for approximately 30 and secondary progressive MS accounted for 3. Using UMI-based sequencing, the study compared peripheral blood TCR-beta repertoires from patients with HTLV-I-associated myelopathy (HAM/TSP), patients with multiple sclerosis, and healthy controls. Longitudinal samples, technical triplicates and paired sorted CD4+ and CD8+ T-cell subsets, alongside PBMC samples, were included among the roughly 100 TCR-beta libraries. The cohort included approximately 68 subjects: about 15 with HAM/TSP, roughly 35 with multiple sclerosis, and roughly 20 healthy controls. Overall study outcomes, separate from this receptor: No association of the MS cluster with clinical or MRI features was observed, and the need for larger cohorts was stated by the authors. No identical CDR3 amino acid sequences were shared among expanded clones across subjects, suggesting private TCR-beta repertoires in all groups. Repertoires from 18 of 34 MS patients were grouped by phylogenetic analysis into a cluster of related CDR3 sequences, suggesting a possible repertoire-level signature. The highest TCR clonal expansion was observed in HAM/TSP patients, whereas the lowest was observed in MS patients, even when compared with healthy controls.

This clonotype appeared many times. The target of this receptor is not known. There are no base qualities to consult, and no much larger clone falls within one base. For the unsorted PBMC libraries, 2 million PBMCs were stored in RNAlater at -80 degrees C until RNA extraction and were used to generate the libraries. Multiple sclerosis patients were enrolled in a US clinical protocol under which disease progression was evaluated by magnetic resonance imaging. Peripheral blood was subjected to Ficoll-Hypaque density gradient centrifugation to isolate PBMCs, which were then cryopreserved in liquid nitrogen. To synthesize cDNA, template-switch 5'RACE was performed with a primer carrying a 10-nucleotide random unique molecular identifier so that each TCR transcript was tagged. Each sequencing run produced over 160 million TCR-beta sequences covering 15-18 subjects. The RNeasy kit was used to extract total RNA. Using the KAPA Real-time Library Amplification kit, TCR-beta VDJ regions were amplified with primers for the TCR constant region and the 5'RACE anchor. Sample indexes and Illumina adaptors were added in a first PCR, and a second PCR then increased library yield. After Ampure bead purification, the TCR product of roughly 650 bp was size-selected on a 2% E-gel SizeSelection system. Library quality was checked on a Bioanalyzer, concentration was measured with Qubit, and libraries were quantified with the Kapa Library Quantification kit before pooling. Paired-end 2 x 150 bp sequencing of the libraries was performed on an Illumina HiSeq 2500. To increase sequence diversity, roughly 24-32% phiX was spiked into each library pool. The original pipeline was this. Quality-filtered reads were processed with the UMI-based MiGEC pipeline, and over 90% of raw TCR sequences were removed by the MiGEC pipeline during error correction. VDJ genes were aligned to IMGT germline references, and each clonotype was defined by a unique CDR3 amino acid sequence together with V-J genes. Clonal expansion, Shannon diversity and CDR3 relatedness were evaluated with VDJtools (CalcPairwiseDistances, ClusterSamples), while phylogenetic trees were built in CLCbio workbench. Expanded clones were defined as having at least 8 unique UMIs, based on coefficient-of-variation modelling across technical triplicates. The public reads were reanalyzed by TCRdb: fastp trimming at Q25, MiXCR alignment, in-frame beta chains only. For every CDR3 protein sequence, its rows merge into one entry that carries the most common genes and DNA. For this entry, the V and J calls and clone size follow TCRdb and not the study's own pipeline. Here the sample has approximately 130,000 distinct CDR3 sequences; 3.2% occur a single time. The top ten clones comprise about 1.2% of the sample.

The germline V gene (reference sequence) specifies DFQATT as CDR1 and SNEGSKA as CDR2. Reading from cysteine to phenylalanine, the CDR3 counts 13 amino acids. The entry retains the CDR3 DNA only, 39 bases that are in frame from base 1. Trimming accounts for 0 bases at V and 16 bases at J, while the number of junction bases matched to no gene is 10. The receptor was isolated from a woman aged 25-40 years with multiple sclerosis. The sequencing input was PBMCs. The receptor chain draws on TRBV20-1 and TRBJ2-4; 9 bases in between match TRBD1. The nucleotide sequence reads as follows: TGCAGTGCTAGAGATCCCCGACAGGGGGAATCCTACTTC. Its product reads: CSARDPRQGESYF.